One sample yielded the 6 T cell receptor beta chains listed below, sequenced in a study of PD-1 blockade in classical Hodgkin lymphoma. The table came from immunoSEQ multiplex PCR; TCRdb's copy has only in-frame clones and leaves some out. The sample lists over 20,000 clones; 80% to 85% were seen once. The patients all showed relapse after autologous stem cell transplantation, while their brentuximab vedotin exposure varied. Isolation of CD4+ T cells from thawed PBMCs was performed by magnetic negative selection. The sample in question was CD4+ T cells from blood, obtained at baseline. These receptors all come from a human donor with classical Hodgkin lymphoma.

V is TRBV18 and J is TRBJ2-3; D is uncertain. The V and J ends lost 3 bases and 5 bases respectively, with 9 bases between them. The CDR3 covers 13 residues. The germline gives CDR1 KGHSH, CDR2 LQKENI. CDR3 sequence: CASSPLVGDTQYF. CDR3 DNA sequence: TGTGCCAGCTCACCTTTAGTTGGAGATACGCAGTATTTT.

This chain joins TRBV28 and TRBJ1-4; D possibly corresponds to TRBD1 (5 bases). From germline, CDR1 is MDHEN and CDR2 SYDVKM. The CDR3 sequence is 14 residues long. V lost 7 bases and J 8 bases, leaving 17 bases between the germline ends. The CDR3 DNA reads as TGTGCCAGCACGGGGGGTGTAGGTTTGGAAAAACTGTTTTTT. The encoded protein is CASTGGVGLEKLFF.

The chain recombines TRBV5-1 with TRBJ2-2; no firm D call. Per germline, CDR1 SGHRS and CDR2 YFSETQ. V lost 4 bases, J lost 4 bases, and 11 bases lay in between. The CDR3 is 14 residues long. The chain's CDR3 is CASSPRWVTGELFF. For the CDR3, the DNA is TGCGCCAGCAGCCCGAGGTGGGTCACCGGGGAGCTGTTTTTT.

This clone has just one count. The CDR3 DNA is TGTGCCAGCAGTTTACTCACTCTTGTCCGTCCGCGCAATCAGCCCCAGCATTTT. Its protein is CASSLLTLVRPRNQPQHF. J is TRBJ1-5 and V is TRBV28; D ambiguous. V lost 2 bases and J 2 bases, leaving 19 bases between the germline ends. The CDR3 has 18 amino acids. Germline CDR1 reads MDHEN; CDR2 reads SYDVKM.

This clone was detected once. The genes are TRBV18 and TRBJ2-7; no definite D call. Trimming shortened V by 6 bases and J by 3 bases, and 18 bases separated the two germline ends. CDR1 and CDR2 (germline): KGHSH, LQKENI. This CDR3 contains 15 residues. The CDR3 DNA reads as TGTGCCAGCTCCCCGCAAGGGTTGAAAGGCTACGAGCAGTACTTC. Its translation is CASSPQGLKGYEQYF.

J is TRBJ2-7 and V is TRBV7-2, with TRBD2 identical over 10 bases. V lost 5 bases and J lost 4; bases outside the gene matches: 5. CDR3 size: 14 residues. Looked up from germline, CDR1 is SGHTA and CDR2 is FQGNSA. The CDR3 protein is CASSLSGGAYEQYF. In nucleotides, the CDR3 is TGTGCCAGCAGCCTAAGCGGGGGGGCGTACGAGCAGTACTTC.